This T cell receptor beta chain was recovered during a study of cytomegalovirus exposure and HLA in healthy donors. At the level of the study: Early released data comprised approximately 85 million unique TCRs from HLA-typed donors.

Study findings and constraints: Most TCR sequences proved rare, with some public TCRs found in many donors. In a later analysis, HLA-C alleles had the fewest associated TCRs, DRB1 alleles the most.

Primers: 60 Vbeta forward and 13 Jbeta reverse. Here immunoSEQ multiplex PCR was the method, and the copy in TCRdb shows in-frame clones only, minus some. Among some 140,000 clones listed, about four fifths were seen once. Donors were ostensibly healthy at sampling, although undocumented immune exposures were probable. In regard to this clone: Its antigen is unidentified.

Trimming stripped 4 bases from V and 4 bases from J, with 15 bases between. The CDR3 is 15 residues long. Germline CDR1 reads SGHRS; CDR2 reads YFSETQ. Material for sequencing was PBMCs. The rearrangement joins TRBV5-1 to TRBJ2-1; maybe TRBD2 (6 bases). The source is a man aged 25-45 years in good health and CMV-seronegative. CDR3 amino acids: CASSRDPGEYNEQFF. CDR3 DNA: TGCGCCAGCAGCCGGGACCCGGGGGAATACAATGAGCAGTTCTTC.